What follows are 19 T cell receptor beta chains derived from one specimen sequenced in a study of CD4 and CD8 cells across lung adenocarcinoma regions. From the PCR reads, TCRdb called clonotypes with MiXCR, one entry per CDR3 protein. In the table there are more than 3,500 distinct CDR3 sequences, approximately 55% of which are singletons. The sequenced sample was CD4+ T cells from the margin of a lung tumor. The receptor set was obtained from a female donor with lung adenocarcinoma. The CD4 and CD8 labels of this study may be unreliable.

The V call is TRBV27, the J call TRBJ2-5; TRBD2 matches at 13 bases. The better agreement between TRBJ2-7 and the DNA end casts doubt on the J call. The CDR3 has 15 residues. Germline CDR1 is MNHEY and CDR2 is SMNVEV (reference sequence). The CDR3 reads CASSSRTSGSYEQYF. CDR3 coding DNA: TGTGCCAGCAGTTCGCGGACTAGCGGGAGTTACGAGCAGTACTTC.

This sequence joins TRBV6-5 and TRBJ2-1; weak D call: TRBD2 (5 bases). CDR3 length: 16 residues. In germline, CDR1 is MNHEY, CDR2 SVGAGI. Deletions cut 0 bases from V and 6 bases from J, with 15 bases between. The CDR3 bases are TGTGCCAGCAGTTACTCAAGGGCCGGGCTAGCCAATGAGCAGTTCTTC. As protein: CASSYSRAGLANEQFF.

As regards this clonotype: A junction boundary mismatches the germline segment, possibly from a read error. The chain recombines TRBV6-1 with TRBJ2-3; D possibly corresponds to TRBD2 (7 bases). CDR3 length: 14 amino acids. Germline loops: CDR1 MNHNS, CDR2 SASEGT. For the CDR3, the DNA is TGTGCGGGCAGTGGGGGGGGCGGCACAGAGACCCAGTATTTC. Residues: CAGSGGGGTETQYF.

A remark on this clonotype: Since the CDR3 does not end with the conserved phenylalanine or tryptophan, this likely comes from a read error. The V gene is TRBV6-1, the J gene TRBJ2-3, with unresolved D. The CDR3 totals 13 residues. V was trimmed by 2 bases and J by 6 bases, leaving 9 bases between them. Germline V gives CDR1 MNHNS, CDR2 SASEGT. The CDR3 bases are TGTGCCAGCAGTGAAAATCCCGGGGATACGCAGTATGTC. Residues: CASSENPGDTQYV.

Of note for this clonotype: At one end, the junction sequence differs from germline, possibly due to a read error. The gene calls are TRBV6-1 and TRBJ2-5; TRBD2 might be the D (7 bases). The CDR3 is 16 amino acids. The germline V gene has CDR1 MNHNS and CDR2 SASEGT. The CDR3: CASEGLGGGGQETQYF. As DNA, the CDR3 is TGTGCCAGCGAGGGCCTAGGGGGGGGGGGCCAAGAGACCCAGTATTTC.

The CDR3 loop is CAWEGPGTSSYEQYF. CDR3 sequence (DNA): TGTGCCTGGGAGGGCCCCGGGACTAGCTCCTACGAGCAGTACTTC. The V call is TRBV30, the J call TRBJ2-7, with 8 bases identical to TRBD2. This CDR3 spans 15 amino acids. V trimming: 5 bases; J trimming: 0 bases; junction bases outside the gene matches: 9. The germline gives CDR1 GTSNPN, CDR2 SVGIG (reference sequence).

This clonotype was seen more than once but under ten times. V usage is TRBV20-1 and J usage is TRBJ2-3; TRBD2 matches 14 bases. The V gene's germline CDR1 is DFQATT and CDR2 SNEGSKA (reference sequence). CDR3 length: 15 amino acids. CDR3 sequence reads: CSVTSGRAESDTQYF. The DNA for the CDR3 is TGCAGCGTGACTAGCGGGAGGGCCGAATCCGATACGCAGTATTTT.

This clonotype occurred a few times. CDR3 in amino acids: CSARLAGGFSYNEQFF. The CDR3 coding sequence is TGCAGTGCTAGACTAGCGGGGGGATTCTCCTACAATGAGCAGTTCTTC. The chain joins TRBV20-1 to TRBJ2-1; 11 nucleotides match TRBD2. With V trimmed by 2 bases and J by 0 bases, 3 bases remained unmatched. From germline, CDR1 is DFQATT and CDR2 SNEGSKA (reference sequence). The CDR3 totals 16 residues.

Comments on this clonotype: One end of the junction varies from germline; a read error may be responsible. V usage is TRBV25-1 and J usage is TRBJ2-6; 10 bases are shared with TRBD1. Germline V gives CDR1 MGHDK, CDR2 SYGVNS. CDR3 size: 15 residues. The CDR3 DNA is TGTGCCAGCAGTGGACAGGGGGCTGGGGCCTACGTCCAGACCTTC. Its translation: CASSGQGAGAYVQTF.

This clonotype was found a few times. V gene TRBV5-1 combines with J gene TRBJ2-1, with 9 nucleotides matching TRBD2. The CDR3 has 13 residues. Germline values: CDR1 SGHRS, CDR2 YFSETQ. The junction had 3 bases not matched to a gene; V was cut back by 3 bases and J by 8 bases. The CDR3 coding sequence is TGCGCCAGCAGCTCCGGACTAGCGTATGAGCAGTTCTTC. The encoded protein is CASSSGLAYEQFF.

The chain joins TRBV6-5 to TRBJ2-5; TRBD2 agrees at 8 bases. This CDR3 has 16 residues. V shed 2 bases, J shed 5 bases, and the junction held 10 bases outside the gene matches. Germline-derived CDR1 and CDR2 are MNHEY and SVGAGI. The CDR3 reads CASSYRGGAGSETQYF. The CDR3 DNA is TGTGCCAGCAGTTACCGGGGGGGGGCGGGATCGGAGACCCAGTACTTC.

The J gene is TRBJ2-1, the V gene TRBV6-1, with 9 bases fitting TRBD1. The end of the DNA is better explained by TRBJ2-7, so the J call may be wrong. Germline values: CDR1 MNHNS, CDR2 SASEGT. CDR3 length: 15 residues. CDR3 region: CASRDSGTGTYEQYV. The DNA for the CDR3 is TGTGCCAGCAGGGATTCCGGGACAGGGACGTACGAGCAGTACGTC.

This clonotype is labeled hyperexpanded. The chain carries TRBV6-6 and TRBJ2-1, with 9 positions matching TRBD2. From germline, CDR1 is MNHNY and CDR2 SVGAGI (reference sequence). CDR3 length equals 15 residues. V shed 7 bases, J shed 5 bases, and the junction held 9 bases outside the gene matches. The CDR3 here is CASTQFSGSHNEQFF. The CDR3 bases are TGTGCCAGCACCCAATTTAGCGGGAGCCACAATGAGCAGTTCTTC.

On this clonotype: With a much larger clone just one base away, this may be a read error. The J gene is TRBJ2-5, the V gene TRBV6-1; 12 bases match TRBD1. TRBJ2-7 matches the DNA end more closely, so the J call is doubtful. This CDR3 spans 16 amino acids. Germline V gene sequence: CDR1 MNHNS, CDR2 SASEGT. CDR3 in amino acids: CASNEKPGTGGDEQYF. The CDR3 coding sequence is TGTGCCAGCAATGAAAAGCCCGGGACAGGGGGCGACGAGCAGTACTTC.

The CDR3 sequence is CASSYSSGRAHEQFF. The CDR3 region has the DNA TGTGCCAGCAGTTACTCTAGCGGGAGAGCGCATGAGCAGTTCTTC. V gene TRBV6-5 combines with J gene TRBJ2-1, with TRBD2 matching 9 bases. The length of the CDR3 is 15 residues. CDR1 and CDR2 from the germline V gene are MNHEY and SVGAGI. Losses at the gene ends were 0 bases for V and 8 bases for J; bases not matched to a gene: 5.

This clonotype is deemed large (0.1 to 1%). The rearrangement joins TRBV27 to TRBJ2-6; a weak D match, TRBD1 (6 bases). The germline gives CDR1 MNHEY, CDR2 SMNVEV (reference sequence). V shed 6 bases and J shed 1 base, with 19 bases lying between them. The CDR3 is 18 residues long. The CDR3 here is CASSLTGTLYSGANVLTF. In DNA form, the CDR3 reads TGTGCCAGCAGCCTGACCGGGACACTCTATTCTGGGGCCAACGTCCTGACTTTC.

Regarding this clonotype: At one boundary the junction diverges from the germline segment, which might be a read error. This chain joins TRBV10-3 and TRBJ2-3, with D possibly being TRBD1 or TRBD2 (6 bases each). The CDR3 totals 14 residues. CDR1 and CDR2 (germline): ENHRY, SYGVKD. For the CDR3, the DNA is TGTGCGGGCTTGGGGGGCAGTGAACAAGATACCCAGTATTTT. Protein product: CAGLGGSEQDTQYF.

This clonotype ranks as medium-sized. V gene TRBV6-1 combines with J gene TRBJ2-5, with 8 bases lining up with TRBD1. The CDR3 extends over 15 amino acids. Trimming at V came to 5 bases and at J to 5 bases, leaving 10 bases not matched to a gene. CDR1 is MNHNS and CDR2 is SASEGT in the germline V gene. The CDR3 loop reads CASSQLGTGDETQYF. CDR3 DNA sequence: TGTGCCAGCAGTCAACTGGGGACAGGCGATGAGACCCAGTACTTC.

By proportion, this clonotype is medium-sized. The rearrangement uses TRBV11-1 and TRBJ2-1; 11 bases map to TRBD1. With the DNA end fitting TRBJ2-7 better, the J assignment may be wrong. CDR1 and CDR2 (germline): SGHAT, FQDESV (reference sequence). This CDR3 comprises 14 residues. CDR3: CASSLWGQGGEQYF. CDR3 in DNA: TGTGCCAGCAGCTTATGGGGACAGGGGGGCGAGCAGTACTTC.